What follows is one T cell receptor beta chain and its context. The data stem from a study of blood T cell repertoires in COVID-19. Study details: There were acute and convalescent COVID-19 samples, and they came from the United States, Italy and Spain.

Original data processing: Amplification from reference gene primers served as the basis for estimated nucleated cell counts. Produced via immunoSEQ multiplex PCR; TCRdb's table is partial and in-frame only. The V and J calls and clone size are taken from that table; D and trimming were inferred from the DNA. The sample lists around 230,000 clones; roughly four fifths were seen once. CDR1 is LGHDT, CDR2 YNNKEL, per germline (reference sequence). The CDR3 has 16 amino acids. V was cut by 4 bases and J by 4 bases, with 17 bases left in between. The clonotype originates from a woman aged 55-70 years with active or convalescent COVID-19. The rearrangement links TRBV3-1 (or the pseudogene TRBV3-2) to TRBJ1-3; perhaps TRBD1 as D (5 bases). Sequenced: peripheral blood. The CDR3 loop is CASSRRTGGSGNTIYF. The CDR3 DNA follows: TGTGCCAGCAGCCGACGAACGGGGGGGTCCGGAAACACCATATATTTT.